A selection of T cell receptor beta chains follows, all from one sample in a study of T cell changes during pregnancy in multiple sclerosis. TCRdb keeps only in-frame clones here, not all; method: immunoSEQ multiplex PCR. The top ten clones hold around 0.92% of a sample with around 100,000 clones, about 90% of them seen once. The sequenced sample was peripheral blood, obtained after pregnancy. The receptor source for this set is a female donor with multiple sclerosis, enrolled in a pregnancy study. Each CDR3 is given with its conserved first and last residue. The D gene is left open where the match is weak. Clone size is given for some rows only: seen once, a few or many times, or a class if the clone is expanded.

v_call: TRBV11-1
cdr3_length: 18
j_call: TRBJ2-5
clone_size: -
d_call: -
cdr3_nt: TGTGCCAGCAGCCTGGGGCTGACCAGGCGGGGATACCAAGAGACCCAGTACTTC
cdr3_aa: CASSLGLTRRGYQETQYF

v_call: TRBV18
cdr3_length: 16
j_call: TRBJ2-2
clone_size: -
d_call: TRBD2
cdr3_nt: TGTGCCAGCTCACCCCTAGCGGGAGAAGTTGGCGGGGAGCTGTTTTTT
cdr3_aa: CASSPLAGEVGGELFF

v_call: TRBV19
cdr3_length: 12
j_call: TRBJ1-2
clone_size: -
d_call: -
cdr3_nt: TGTGCCAGTAGTATAGATACAGGGTTCCCTCACTTC
cdr3_aa: CASSIDTGFPHF

v_call: TRBV6-5
cdr3_length: 15
j_call: TRBJ1-5
clone_size: -
d_call: TRBD1
cdr3_nt: TGTGCCAGCAGTCCCGGGACAGGGATGAATCAGCCCCAGCATTTT
cdr3_aa: CASSPGTGMNQPQHF

v_call: TRBV4-3
cdr3_length: 15
j_call: TRBJ1-2
clone_size: -
d_call: TRBD1
cdr3_nt: TGCGCCAGCGGACTACGGACAGGAGCTAACTATGGCTACACCTTC
cdr3_aa: CASGLRTGANYGYTF

v_call: TRBV9
cdr3_length: 14
j_call: TRBJ2-7
clone_size: -
d_call: -
cdr3_nt: TGTGCCAGCAGCGCTGGGACTTCTACCTACGAGCAGTACTTC
cdr3_aa: CASSAGTSTYEQYF

v_call: TRBV28
cdr3_length: 14
j_call: TRBJ1-4
clone_size: -
d_call: -
cdr3_nt: TGTGCCAGCAGTTCCTGGGGGGCTAATGAAAAACTGTTTTTT
cdr3_aa: CASSSWGANEKLFF

v_call: TRBV30
cdr3_length: 16
j_call: TRBJ2-4
clone_size: -
d_call: -
cdr3_nt: TGTGCCTGGAGTAAAACATTTGACAGGGCCAAAAACATTCAGTACTTC
cdr3_aa: CAWSKTFDRAKNIQYF

v_call: TRBV28
cdr3_length: 17
j_call: TRBJ2-2
clone_size: -
d_call: TRBD2
cdr3_nt: TGTGCCAGCAGGACTAGCGGGAGGGCAGGTGACACCGGGGAGCTGTTTTTT
cdr3_aa: CASRTSGRAGDTGELFF

v_call: TRBV19
cdr3_length: 14
j_call: TRBJ1-2
clone_size: -
d_call: TRBD1
cdr3_nt: TGTGCCAGTACTCGGACAGGGTCCGACTATGGCTACACCTTC
cdr3_aa: CASTRTGSDYGYTF

v_call: TRBV6-5
cdr3_length: 13
j_call: TRBJ1-1
clone_size: -
d_call: -
cdr3_nt: TGTGCCAGCAGACAGGTTCGAGGCACTGAAGCTTTCTTT
cdr3_aa: CASRQVRGTEAFF

v_call: TRBV12-5
cdr3_length: 13
j_call: TRBJ1-4
clone_size: -
d_call: -
cdr3_nt: TGTGCTAGTACCGACAGCAATAATGAAAAACTGTTTTTT
cdr3_aa: CASTDSNNEKLFF

v_call: TRBV5-1
cdr3_length: 15
j_call: TRBJ1-5
clone_size: -
d_call: -
cdr3_nt: TGCGCCAGCAGACAGGACACCTATAGCAATCAGCCCCAGCATTTT
cdr3_aa: CASRQDTYSNQPQHF

v_call: TRBV19
cdr3_length: 14
j_call: TRBJ1-2
clone_size: -
d_call: -
cdr3_nt: TGTGCCAGTAGTCCCGCGGGGTCCAGCTATGGCTACACCTTC
cdr3_aa: CASSPAGSSYGYTF

v_call: TRBV19
cdr3_length: 15
j_call: TRBJ2-7
clone_size: -
d_call: TRBD1
cdr3_nt: TGTGCCAGTACACCAAACAGGGGATCTCCCTACGAGCAGTACTTC
cdr3_aa: CASTPNRGSPYEQYF

v_call: TRBV2
cdr3_length: 17
j_call: TRBJ2-1
clone_size: -
d_call: TRBD2
cdr3_nt: TGTGCCAGCAGGCTTAACCTGGGACTAGCGGATTACAATGAGCAGTTCTTC
cdr3_aa: CASRLNLGLADYNEQFF

v_call: TRBV10-3
cdr3_length: 12
j_call: TRBJ2-7
clone_size: few
d_call: -
cdr3_nt: TGTGCCATTCGGACACTAACCTACGAGCAGTACTTC
cdr3_aa: CAIRTLTYEQYF

v_call: TRBV10-1
cdr3_length: 15
j_call: TRBJ2-1
clone_size: -
d_call: -
cdr3_nt: TGCGCCAGCAGTGAGAACCCGAGCTCCTACAATGAGCAGTTCTTC
cdr3_aa: CASSENPSSYNEQFF

v_call: TRBV6-1
cdr3_length: 13
j_call: TRBJ2-2
clone_size: -
d_call: -
cdr3_nt: TGTGCCAGCCTCTCACAAAACACCGGGGAGCTGTTTTTT
cdr3_aa: CASLSQNTGELFF

v_call: TRBV6-1
cdr3_length: 10
j_call: TRBJ2-7
clone_size: -
d_call: -
cdr3_nt: TGTGCCAGCAATCAGAACGAGCAGTACTTC
cdr3_aa: CASNQNEQYF

v_call: TRBV27
cdr3_length: 13
j_call: TRBJ2-7
clone_size: -
d_call: TRBD1
cdr3_nt: TGTGCCAGCAGCCCGGGACAGCTACGAGAGCAGTACTTC
cdr3_aa: CASSPGQLREQYF

v_call: TRBV7-2
cdr3_length: 15
j_call: TRBJ2-1
clone_size: -
d_call: TRBD2
cdr3_nt: TGTGCCAGCAGCTTACAAAGCGGGGGGGCCGATGAGCAGTTCTTC
cdr3_aa: CASSLQSGGADEQFF

v_call: TRBV25-1
cdr3_length: 13
j_call: TRBJ2-1
clone_size: -
d_call: -
cdr3_nt: TGTGCCAGCAGTGAACCCGGGACATATGAGCAGTTCTTC
cdr3_aa: CASSEPGTYEQFF

v_call: TRBV5-1
cdr3_length: 21
j_call: TRBJ2-3
clone_size: -
d_call: TRBD2
cdr3_nt: TGCGCCAGCAGCTTGGGCCGCCGCGGGACTAGCGGGGGGGCAGGGACAGATACGCAGTATTTT
cdr3_aa: CASSLGRRGTSGGAGTDTQYF

v_call: TRBV28
cdr3_length: 17
j_call: TRBJ2-6
clone_size: -
d_call: TRBD1
cdr3_nt: TGTGCCAGCAGTTTGTCCCCACAGGGGGCTGGGGCCAACGTCCTGACTTTC
cdr3_aa: CASSLSPQGAGANVLTF

v_call: TRBV10-2
cdr3_length: 12
j_call: TRBJ2-1
clone_size: once
d_call: TRBD1
cdr3_nt: TGCGCCAGCAGTCTTCAGGGGGATGAGCAGTTCTTC
cdr3_aa: CASSLQGDEQFF

v_call: TRBV6-1
cdr3_length: 12
j_call: TRBJ2-7
clone_size: -
d_call: TRBD1
cdr3_nt: TGTGCCAGCAGTGCCGACAGGGACGAGCAGTACTTC
cdr3_aa: CASSADRDEQYF

v_call: TRBV27
cdr3_length: 16
j_call: TRBJ2-3
clone_size: once
d_call: TRBD2
cdr3_nt: TGTGCCAGCAGTCCCTGGCGAGCGGGGGGGCCAGATACGCAGTATTTT
cdr3_aa: CASSPWRAGGPDTQYF

v_call: TRBV2
cdr3_length: 15
j_call: TRBJ1-1
clone_size: -
d_call: -
cdr3_nt: TGTGCCAGCGCCCTGGCAGGGAAGGGTATCACTGAAGCTTTCTTT
cdr3_aa: CASALAGKGITEAFF

v_call: TRBV4-3
cdr3_length: 17
j_call: TRBJ2-1
clone_size: once
d_call: -
cdr3_nt: TGCGCCAGCAGCCAAGGATACCGCCCAGGGCGCTACAATGAGCAGTTCTTC
cdr3_aa: CASSQGYRPGRYNEQFF

v_call: TRBV28
cdr3_length: 14
j_call: TRBJ1-5
clone_size: -
d_call: TRBD1
cdr3_nt: TGTGCCAGCAGCCTCGGACAGGGAGTTCAGCCCCAGCATTTT
cdr3_aa: CASSLGQGVQPQHF

v_call: TRBV7-6
cdr3_length: 15
j_call: TRBJ1-6
clone_size: -
d_call: -
cdr3_nt: TGTGCCAGCAGCTCGGATGACAGAGAGTTTTCACCCCTCCACTTT
cdr3_aa: CASSSDDREFSPLHF

v_call: TRBV2
cdr3_length: 16
j_call: TRBJ2-3
clone_size: once
d_call: -
cdr3_nt: TGTGCCAGCAGCCAAGGGGCAGGGGCCCCCACAGATACGCAGTATTTT
cdr3_aa: CASSQGAGAPTDTQYF

v_call: TRBV2
cdr3_length: 14
j_call: TRBJ1-5
clone_size: -
d_call: TRBD1
cdr3_nt: TGTGCCAGCAGAGGGGACAGAGGGAATCAGCCCCAGCATTTT
cdr3_aa: CASRGDRGNQPQHF

v_call: TRBV7-2
cdr3_length: 17
j_call: TRBJ2-3
clone_size: -
d_call: TRBD2
cdr3_nt: TGTGCCAGCAGCCGCGAGTGGACTAGCGGTGTCACAGATACGCAGTATTTT
cdr3_aa: CASSREWTSGVTDTQYF

v_call: TRBV18
cdr3_length: 20
j_call: TRBJ1-6
clone_size: -
d_call: -
cdr3_nt: TGTGCCAGCTCACCCGTCGGCGGAAAGCGAACAAGCTCCTATAATTCACCCCTCCACTTT
cdr3_aa: CASSPVGGKRTSSYNSPLHF

v_call: TRBV27
cdr3_length: 16
j_call: TRBJ2-1
clone_size: -
d_call: TRBD2
cdr3_nt: TGTGCCAGCAGTTTAGTGGCGGGAGCTTCCTACAATGAGCAGTTCTTC
cdr3_aa: CASSLVAGASYNEQFF

v_call: TRBV2
cdr3_length: 15
j_call: TRBJ2-3
clone_size: -
d_call: -
cdr3_nt: TGTGCCAGCAGTCCGACAGGTTTATACGCAGATACGCAGTATTTT
cdr3_aa: CASSPTGLYADTQYF

v_call: TRBV25-1
cdr3_length: 15
j_call: TRBJ1-4
clone_size: -
d_call: TRBD1
cdr3_nt: TGTGCCAGCAGTGCACACAGGGGAACTAATGAAAAACTGTTTTTT
cdr3_aa: CASSAHRGTNEKLFF

v_call: TRBV7-2
cdr3_length: 16
j_call: TRBJ1-5
clone_size: -
d_call: -
cdr3_nt: TGTGCCAGCAGCTTATCCGTCCAGTCTTTCAATCAGCCCCAGCATTTT
cdr3_aa: CASSLSVQSFNQPQHF

v_call: TRBV4-3
cdr3_length: 16
j_call: TRBJ1-3
clone_size: -
d_call: -
cdr3_nt: TGCGCCAGCAGCCAAAGTTCTGGGCCCGACGGAAACACCATATATTTT
cdr3_aa: CASSQSSGPDGNTIYF

v_call: TRBV19
cdr3_length: 16
j_call: TRBJ2-3
clone_size: once
d_call: TRBD1
cdr3_nt: TGTGCCAGTAGTATAGCCTACAGGGGGTTTGGAGATACGCAGTATTTT
cdr3_aa: CASSIAYRGFGDTQYF

v_call: TRBV19
cdr3_length: 16
j_call: TRBJ2-3
clone_size: -
d_call: TRBD1
cdr3_nt: TGTGCCAGTAGTATCGTCAGGGGGCGCGGCACAGATACGCAGTATTTT
cdr3_aa: CASSIVRGRGTDTQYF

v_call: TRBV2
cdr3_length: 16
j_call: TRBJ1-3
clone_size: -
d_call: -
cdr3_nt: TGTGCCAGCAGTGAAGAAGGGGATGGGTACCTGAACGACATATATTTT
cdr3_aa: CASSEEGDGYLNDIYF

v_call: TRBV19
cdr3_length: 15
j_call: TRBJ2-3
clone_size: -
d_call: TRBD2
cdr3_nt: TGTGCCAGTAGAGGAGCGGGAGGAATCTCAGATACGCAGTATTTT
cdr3_aa: CASRGAGGISDTQYF

v_call: TRBV18
cdr3_length: 14
j_call: TRBJ2-1
clone_size: -
d_call: -
cdr3_nt: TGTGCCAGCTCACCACTACGGGGTTACAATGAGCAGTTCTTC
cdr3_aa: CASSPLRGYNEQFF

v_call: TRBV9
cdr3_length: 18
j_call: TRBJ2-3
clone_size: -
d_call: TRBD2
cdr3_nt: TGTGCCAGCAGCCCGGGACTAGCGGGGGGGCCGGGCACAGATACGCAGTATTTT
cdr3_aa: CASSPGLAGGPGTDTQYF

v_call: TRBV9
cdr3_length: 15
j_call: TRBJ2-3
clone_size: -
d_call: TRBD1
cdr3_nt: TGTGCCAGCAGCCCGGGACAGGCCTACACAGATACGCAGTATTTT
cdr3_aa: CASSPGQAYTDTQYF

v_call: TRBV7-6
cdr3_length: 12
j_call: TRBJ2-3
clone_size: -
d_call: -
cdr3_nt: TGTGCCAGCAGCTTCCGGGGAGATACGCAGTATTTT
cdr3_aa: CASSFRGDTQYF

v_call: TRBV7-9
cdr3_length: 15
j_call: TRBJ1-2
clone_size: -
d_call: TRBD1
cdr3_nt: TGTGCCAGCAGTTTTACGGGACAGGGGATTGGGGGCTACACCTTC
cdr3_aa: CASSFTGQGIGGYTF

v_call: TRBV28
cdr3_length: 18
j_call: TRBJ2-2
clone_size: -
d_call: TRBD2
cdr3_nt: TGTGCCAGCACCTCCGGCGTGGCTTTCGGGGGGATCGCCGGGGAGCTGTTTTTT
cdr3_aa: CASTSGVAFGGIAGELFF

v_call: TRBV27
cdr3_length: 13
j_call: TRBJ1-5
clone_size: once
d_call: TRBD1
cdr3_nt: TGTGCCAGCAGTTTCTCCAGGGGGGAGCCCCAGCATTTT
cdr3_aa: CASSFSRGEPQHF

v_call: TRBV7-9
cdr3_length: 13
j_call: TRBJ2-7
clone_size: -
d_call: TRBD2
cdr3_nt: TGTGCCAGCAGCTTCGGACTAGCGAACGAGCAGTACTTC
cdr3_aa: CASSFGLANEQYF

v_call: TRBV7-7
cdr3_length: 13
j_call: TRBJ2-1
clone_size: -
d_call: -
cdr3_nt: TGTGCCAGCAGCTTATCCAGGTACAATGAGCAGTTCTTC
cdr3_aa: CASSLSRYNEQFF

v_call: TRBV7-9
cdr3_length: 15
j_call: TRBJ2-7
clone_size: -
d_call: TRBD1
cdr3_nt: TGTGCCAGCAGCTTAGGGACAGGGAGCGTGCGAGAGCAGTACTTC
cdr3_aa: CASSLGTGSVREQYF

v_call: TRBV4-1
cdr3_length: 14
j_call: TRBJ1-1
clone_size: few
d_call: TRBD1
cdr3_nt: TGCGCCAGCAGCCGTGACAGGGGACATACTGAAGCTTTCTTT
cdr3_aa: CASSRDRGHTEAFF

v_call: TRBV4-2
cdr3_length: 15
j_call: TRBJ1-2
clone_size: -
d_call: -
cdr3_nt: TGTGCCAGCAGCCAAGAGGAAGGGGCCATGGGTGGCTACACCTTC
cdr3_aa: CASSQEEGAMGGYTF

v_call: TRBV4-1
cdr3_length: 14
j_call: TRBJ2-1
clone_size: -
d_call: -
cdr3_nt: TGCGCCAGCAGCCAAGGGGGGCCAGGGAATGAGCAGTTCTTC
cdr3_aa: CASSQGGPGNEQFF

v_call: TRBV7-6
cdr3_length: 15
j_call: TRBJ1-1
clone_size: -
d_call: -
cdr3_nt: TGTGCCAGCAGCTTCACCCTGACAGTTAACACTGAAGCTTTCTTT
cdr3_aa: CASSFTLTVNTEAFF

v_call: TRBV6-1
cdr3_length: 11
j_call: TRBJ1-2
clone_size: -
d_call: -
cdr3_nt: TGTGCCAGCAGTGAGTCTCGGATAGAGGGATTC
cdr3_aa: CASSESRIEGF